This T cell receptor (beta chain) originates from a study of cytomegalovirus exposure and HLA in healthy donors (dated by TCRdb to about 2017). With regard to the full study: An earlier analysis of 587 of the donors reported 276 Gb of sequence data and 90 million to 120 million unique TCR beta sequences obtained from some 170 million T cells. An early release that covered more than 550 HLA-typed donors contained around 330 gigabases of sequencing data and about 84 million unique TCR sequences. Of the approximately 400 genotyped donors, approximately 80% fell in the genetic ancestry cluster associated with self-reported Caucasian donors. The aim of the study was to test whether cataloging public T cell receptors could identify signatures of past pathogen exposure. The study profiled the T cell repertoires of some 610 subjects by immunosequencing and related them to cytomegalovirus serostatus. A separate validation cohort of more than 100 different subjects was used in addition to the roughly 700-subject first cohort. High-throughput TCR immunosequencing, statistical association of individual TCRs with disease status, and machine learning were combined to predict cytomegalovirus infection status. To study patterns of TCR occurrence, a later analysis re-analyzed previously published TCR beta repertoires from around 700 donors and added high-resolution HLA genotyping. In the later analysis, no new phenotypic data were used to find candidate immune exposures; instead, reliance was placed on TCR beta sequences and their occurrence across donors. An earlier analysis of around 640 of the donors used high-throughput TCR beta sequencing to judge whether each TCR beta V gene segment behaved as functional or pseudogenic. Donor age, sex, ethnicity and CMV serostatus were collected together with the repertoire data. Genome-wide SNP genotypes for about 65% of the roughly 670 donors were used in a later genetic analysis, which treated that subset as a discovery cohort. Every repertoire in the discovery cohort had been generated on one and the same sequencing platform. Class I and class II HLA loci were covered by the typing at four-digit resolution. The number of donors typed differed by locus, with about 629-640 for A, B, C, DRB1 and DQB1, more than 500 for DQA1, some 570 for DPA1, and 450 to 480 for DPB1. Four to six DR-DQ haplotypes were handled as single units for association and clustering, since linkage in the cohort was strong. Among around 400 genotyped donors of the cohort, an average of about 240,000 unique TCR beta nucleotide sequences were sequenced per donor, roughly 18% of them non-productive. General study outcomes and caveats: A later analysis associated 15,000 to 20,000 TCR beta sequences with specific HLA alleles at a false discovery rate of 0.05. HLA typing was unavailable for some donors at each locus, so association tests used only the typed subset. A cluster of highly shared sequence variants was judged likely to be a technical artifact of the sequencing pipeline. While some public TCRs were present in many individuals, most TCR sequences turned up only very rarely across donors. A later genetic analysis reported fewer N-insertions in productive TCRs among donors in an Asian-associated ancestry cluster than the roughly 690-donor mean. The study listed 150 to 200 TCR beta chains as associated with cytomegalovirus. Linkage disequilibrium might explain the correlated functional status among segregating V segments, but an unknown experimental factor could not be ruled out. The classifier was reported to diagnose cytomegalovirus status with high specificity and sensitivity in both the original cohort and the validation cohort. A later analysis found that HLA-associated TCR beta chains were more clonally expanded and had lower generation probabilities than equally common non-associated chains. A later analysis found that most CMV-associated TCR beta chains appeared HLA-restricted, with HLA associations seemingly driven largely by CMV exposure. It was suggested by the authors that the approach could potentially be generalized to other disease states and immunological phenotypes. An association between a missense DCLRE1C variant and V-gene and J-gene trimming of TCR beta chains was found in a later genetic analysis and replicated in an independent cohort. In a later analysis, the rate of TCR association differed among HLA loci, with DRB1 alleles having the most associated TCRs and HLA-C alleles having the fewest. Three of the identified cytomegalovirus-associated TCR beta chains were confirmed in vitro to be specific for cytomegalovirus antigens. This cohort had only TCR beta chains sequenced, and the lack of alpha or paired-chain data limited which features could be detected. A further reported finding was that TCR beta sequences accurately predicted the HLA-A and HLA-B alleles for most subjects in the first cohort. Presence/absence analyses assumed roughly uniform sequencing depth across donors, an assumption that may not hold. In an earlier analysis of approximately 590 of the donors, most TCR beta V segments appeared in productive rearrangements about 90% or about 30% of the time, broadly matching IMGT annotations. Immune exposure information for the cohort was limited to CMV serostatus. When HLA alleles, especially DR and DQ, strongly co-occurred, TCR associations were difficult to assign to individual alleles. The 87-base-pair reads could not distinguish some IMGT-functional V segments, including TRBV6-2 and TRBV6-3, so those segments were excluded. Because counts were too low, around 17 rarely observed V segments, including chromosome 9 orphons, were left out of the earlier analysis of about 500 of the donors. A later analysis reported that several top co-occurrence clusters appeared linked to parvovirus B19, influenza, CMV and Epstein-Barr virus.

The cohort consisted of some 730 healthy bone marrow donors. At the time of sampling, all cohort members were nominally healthy, though unrecorded immune exposures were likely present. The donor tested CMV seronegative, placing the donor among the roughly 340 seronegative members of the cohort. Each donor provided a peripheral blood sample, and peripheral blood mononuclear cells were used for TCR beta sequencing. Genomic DNA was extracted from the blood cell samples with the Qiagen DNeasy Blood Extraction Kit. Including cysteine and phenylalanine, the CDR3 has 15 amino acids. Only CDR3 DNA remains: 45 bases, in frame from the first base. Sequences SGHTS (CDR1) and YDEGEE (CDR2) are obtained from the germline V gene. V lost 4 bases and J lost 0 bases; the stretch between them is 14 bases long. Turning to this clone: This clone's antigen is unknown. No base quality values were provided; no much bigger clone lies one nucleotide off.

The library was produced with the immunoSEQ multiplex PCR assay. For the multiplex PCR, a mixture combining 60 forward primers for TCR Vbeta segments and 13 reverse primers for TCR Jbeta segments was used. The CDR3 region of rearranged TCR beta genes was amplified from genomic DNA by a multiplex PCR assay. On the Illumina HiSeq System, the amplified TCR beta libraries were sequenced as 87-base-pair reads. Per the original workflow: Across the 500 to 700 repertoires, a later analysis counted tens of millions of unique TCR beta chains, around 10 million of which were shared by at least two donors. To remove PCR and sequencing errors, raw reads were error-corrected and collapsed into unique sequences using a nearest-neighbor algorithm that merged closely related sequences. V, D and J gene segments were assigned by aligning CDR3 sequences to IMGT reference sequences. For a sequence to be retained, a match of at least six nucleotides was required to both a V gene segment and a J gene segment. Rearrangements were classified as productive when the CDR3 lacked stop codons and remained in frame with V and J, and all other rearrangements were classified as non-productive. CDR3 was defined by IMGT convention, running from the second conserved V-encoded cysteine to the conserved J-encoded phenylalanine. The earlier analysis of some 550 of the donors excluded any sequence lacking an unambiguous match to a single V gene segment. An earlier analysis of a few hundred of the donors called V segments functional above 56.7% productive rearrangements and segregating when the between-donor standard deviation exceeded 5%. A statistical classification framework was built to diagnose cytomegalovirus status from the catalog of TCR beta chain sequences. V and J gene assignment, in a later analysis, came from comparing TCR nucleotide sequences with IMGT/GENE-DB human TR gene sequences. The TCRdist pipeline was used in a later analysis to assign CDR3 sequences and most-parsimonious VDJ recombination scenarios. In a later analysis, every TCR beta chain was defined by the combination of its CDR3 amino acid sequence and its V-gene family, and reads without a unique V-gene family were dropped. To address suspected cross-contamination and a sequencing artifact, a later analysis removed a few hundred highly shared, low-generation-probability nucleotide sequences. A later analysis calculated a clonal expansion index for each public chain from normalized within-repertoire ranks of inferred template counts. In a later analysis, generation probabilities were computed with a VDJ recombination model fitted to out-of-frame rearrangements, and the resulting probabilities were checked against IGoR. A later analysis scored TCR-TCR, TCR-HLA and TCR-CMV co-occurrence with hypergeometric tests, applying a repertoire-size bias correction to TCR pairs. In a later analysis, false discovery rates were estimated by permuting HLA or CMV assignments 20 times. A later analysis grouped co-occurring TCRs with DBSCAN, adding TCRdist sequence similarity when clustering within HLA-allele-positive subsets. Co-occurrence clustering excluded repertoires with fewer than 30,000 or more than 120,000 public chains, plus five with anomalous nucleotide sharing. TCRdb obtained this table from immuneACCESS and retained in-frame rearrangements with V and J assigned. These tables miss some clones; where compared with another copy, unresolved V genes account for less than half of the shortfall, and the remainder is unexplained. Clone size and V and J calls were adopted from that table, with D and trimming inferred from the DNA. The sample yields under 130,000 clones; about 83% were counted once. The top ten clonotypes cover 5% to 6.5% of the sample.

Sequences were obtained from PBMCs. Recombination connected TRBV5-8 to TRBJ2-7, and the D gene may be TRBD2, 5 bases matching. The sequence was collected from a man aged 18 to 30 in good health and CMV-seronegative. The sequence in DNA is TGTGCCAGCAGCCCCCCGGGGTCCCTCTCCTACGAGCAGTACTTC. Translated, it reads CASSPPGSLSYEQYF.